Sequencing of this TCR beta chain was carried out in a study of cytotoxic CD8 clonotypes in ibrutinib-treated CLL. Regarding this clone: Its antigen is currently unknown.

The V gene's germline CDR1 is PRHDT and CDR2 FYEKMQ (reference sequence). The junction had 14 bases not matched to a gene; V was cut back by 7 bases and J by 3 bases. CDR3 length: 18 amino acids. Findings of the study overall: Clonality showed a rise at ibrutinib response that reversed toward baseline at progression.

The data were produced by immunoSEQ multiplex PCR, yet TCRdb's version contains in-frame clones alone and is incomplete. The data show hundreds of thousands of clones, over 60% seen once. This TCR was sampled from a human donor with chronic lymphocytic leukemia. The J gene is TRBJ2-7, the V gene TRBV13; TRBD2 aligns across 14 bases. The starting material was PBMCs, obtained after 36 months of ibrutinib treatment. The CDR3 here is CASNFNGLAGGHNYEQYF. CDR3 in DNA: TGTGCCAGCAACTTTAACGGACTAGCGGGGGGACATAACTACGAGCAGTACTTC.